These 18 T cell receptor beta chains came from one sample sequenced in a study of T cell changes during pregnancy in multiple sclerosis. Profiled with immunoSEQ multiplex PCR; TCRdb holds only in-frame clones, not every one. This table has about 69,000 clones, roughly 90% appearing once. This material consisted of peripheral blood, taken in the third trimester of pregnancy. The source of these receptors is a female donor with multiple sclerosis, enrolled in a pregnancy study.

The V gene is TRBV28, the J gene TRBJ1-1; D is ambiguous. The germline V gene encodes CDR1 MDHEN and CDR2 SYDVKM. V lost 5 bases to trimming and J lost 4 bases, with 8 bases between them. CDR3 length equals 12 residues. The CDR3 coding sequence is TGTGCCAGCAGTCTAGAGACCACTGAAGCTTTCTTT. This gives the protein CASSLETTEAFF.

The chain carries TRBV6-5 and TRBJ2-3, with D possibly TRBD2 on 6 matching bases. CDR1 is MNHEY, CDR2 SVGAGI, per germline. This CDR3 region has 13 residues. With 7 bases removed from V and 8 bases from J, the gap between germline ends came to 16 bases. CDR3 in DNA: TGTGCCAGCACTCCGGTATCCGGGGGTACGCAGTATTTT. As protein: CASTPVSGGTQYF.

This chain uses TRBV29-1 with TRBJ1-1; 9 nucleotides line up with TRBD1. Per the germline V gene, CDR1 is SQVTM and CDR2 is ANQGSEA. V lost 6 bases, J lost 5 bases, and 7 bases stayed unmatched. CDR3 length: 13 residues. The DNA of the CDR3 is TGCAGCGTCGCCAGGACAGGGGCAACTGAAGCTTTCTTT. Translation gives CSVARTGATEAFF.

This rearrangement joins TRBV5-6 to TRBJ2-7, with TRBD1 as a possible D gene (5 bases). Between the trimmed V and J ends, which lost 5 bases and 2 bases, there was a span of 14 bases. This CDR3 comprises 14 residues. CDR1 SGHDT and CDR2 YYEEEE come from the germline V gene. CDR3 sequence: CASSPPGNTYEQYF. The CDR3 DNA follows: TGTGCCAGCAGTCCCCCAGGGAATACCTACGAGCAGTACTTC.

CDR3 region: CASSFAGTEAFF. In nucleotides, the CDR3 is TGTGCCAGCAGCTTCGCCGGGACTGAAGCTTTCTTT. The genes are TRBV11-2 and TRBJ1-1, with D hard to call. This CDR3 is 12 amino acids long. CDR1 is SGHAT, CDR2 FQNNGV, per germline. The V and J ends lost 3 bases and 5 bases respectively, with 7 bases between them. Full variable domain (rest looked up from reference TRBV11-2 and TRBJ1-1): EAGVAQSPRYKIIEKRQSVAFWCNPISGHATLYWYQQILGQGPKLLIQFQNNGVVDDSQLPKDRFSAERLKGVDSTLKIQPAKLEDSAVYLCASSFAGTEAFFGQGTRLTVV.

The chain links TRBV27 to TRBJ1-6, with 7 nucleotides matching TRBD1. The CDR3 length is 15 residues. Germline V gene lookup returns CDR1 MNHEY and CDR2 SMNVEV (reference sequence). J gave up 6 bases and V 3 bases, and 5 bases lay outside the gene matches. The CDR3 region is CASSFEGAFNSPLHF. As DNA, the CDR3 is TGTGCCAGCAGTTTTGAGGGGGCCTTTAATTCACCCCTCCACTTT.

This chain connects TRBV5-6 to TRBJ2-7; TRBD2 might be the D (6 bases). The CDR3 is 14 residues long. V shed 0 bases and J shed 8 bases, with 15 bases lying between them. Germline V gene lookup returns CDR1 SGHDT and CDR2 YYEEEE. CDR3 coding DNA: TGTGCCAGCAGCTTGGGACTAGGGGTCGGGCAGCAGTACTTC. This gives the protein CASSLGLGVGQQYF.

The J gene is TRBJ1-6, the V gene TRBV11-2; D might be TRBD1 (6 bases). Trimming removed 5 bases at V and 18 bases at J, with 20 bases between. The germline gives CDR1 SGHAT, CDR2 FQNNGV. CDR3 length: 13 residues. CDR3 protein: CASSLGGGDKDHF. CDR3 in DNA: TGTGCCAGCAGCCTAGGAGGGGGGGACAAGGACCACTTT.

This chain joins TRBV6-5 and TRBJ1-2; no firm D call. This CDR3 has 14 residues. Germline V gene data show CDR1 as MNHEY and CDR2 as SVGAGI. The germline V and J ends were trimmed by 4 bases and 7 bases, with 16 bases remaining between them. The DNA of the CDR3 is TGTGCCAGCAGTTTACGTGTCGGGGTTTCTGGCTACACCTTC. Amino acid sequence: CASSLRVGVSGYTF.

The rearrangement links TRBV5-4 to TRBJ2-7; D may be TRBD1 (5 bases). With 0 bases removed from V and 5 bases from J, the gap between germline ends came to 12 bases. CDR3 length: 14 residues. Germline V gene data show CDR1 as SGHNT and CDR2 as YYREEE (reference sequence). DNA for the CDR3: TGTGCCAGCAGCTTGGGCGTTTTAGGGGACGAGCAGTACTTC. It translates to CASSLGVLGDEQYF.

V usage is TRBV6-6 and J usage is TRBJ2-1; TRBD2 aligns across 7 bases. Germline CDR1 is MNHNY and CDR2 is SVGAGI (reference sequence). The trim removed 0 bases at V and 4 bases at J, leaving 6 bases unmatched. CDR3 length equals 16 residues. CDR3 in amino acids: CASSYSGGRAYNEQFF. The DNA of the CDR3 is TGTGCCAGCAGTTACTCGGGGGGGAGGGCTTACAATGAGCAGTTCTTC.

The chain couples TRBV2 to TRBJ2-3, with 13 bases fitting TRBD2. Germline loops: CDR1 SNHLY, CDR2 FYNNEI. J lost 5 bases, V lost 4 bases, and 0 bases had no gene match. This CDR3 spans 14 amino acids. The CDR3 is CASSGLAGGDTQYF. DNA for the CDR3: TGTGCCAGCAGTGGACTAGCGGGGGGAGATACGCAGTATTTT.

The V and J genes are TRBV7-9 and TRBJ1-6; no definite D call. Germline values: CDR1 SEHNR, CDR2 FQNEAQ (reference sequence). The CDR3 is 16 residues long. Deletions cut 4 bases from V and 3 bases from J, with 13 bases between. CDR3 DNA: TGTGCCAGCAGCTATAGCCCTGAGGGCTATAATTCACCCCTCCACTTT. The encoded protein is CASSYSPEGYNSPLHF.

The DNA of the CDR3 is TGTGCCTGGAGTAGAGGAGCCTCATATGGCTACACCTTC. Amino acid sequence: CAWSRGASYGYTF. The V and J genes are TRBV30 and TRBJ1-2; D is ambiguous. Germline-derived CDR1 and CDR2 are GTSNPN and SVGIG (reference sequence). The CDR3 is 13 residues long. V was pared by 2 bases and J by 5 bases, with 12 bases between.

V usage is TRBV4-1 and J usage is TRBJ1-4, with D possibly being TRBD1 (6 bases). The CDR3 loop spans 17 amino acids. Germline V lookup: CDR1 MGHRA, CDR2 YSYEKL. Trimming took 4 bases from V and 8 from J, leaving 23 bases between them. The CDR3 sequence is CASSPIQDRQGAEKLFF. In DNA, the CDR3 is TGCGCCAGCAGCCCGATTCAAGACAGGCAAGGGGCCGAAAAACTGTTTTTT.

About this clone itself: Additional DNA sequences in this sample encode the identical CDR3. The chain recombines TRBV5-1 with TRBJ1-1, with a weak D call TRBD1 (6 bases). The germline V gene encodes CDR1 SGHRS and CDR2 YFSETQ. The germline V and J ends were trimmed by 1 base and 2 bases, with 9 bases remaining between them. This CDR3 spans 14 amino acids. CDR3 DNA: TGCGCCAGCAGCTTGACAGGGCTAAACACTGAAGCTTTCTTT. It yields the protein CASSLTGLNTEAFF. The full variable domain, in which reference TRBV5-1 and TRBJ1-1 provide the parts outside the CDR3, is KAGVTQTPRYLIKTRGQQVTLSCSPISGHRSVSWYQQTPGQGLQFLFEYFSETQRNKGNFPGRFSGRQFSNSRSEMNVSTLELGDSALYLCASSLTGLNTEAFFGQGTRLTVV.

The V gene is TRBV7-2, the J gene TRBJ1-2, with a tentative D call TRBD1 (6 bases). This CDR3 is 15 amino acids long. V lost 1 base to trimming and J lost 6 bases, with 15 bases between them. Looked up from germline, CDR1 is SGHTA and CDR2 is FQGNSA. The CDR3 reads CASSLGQETFHGYTF. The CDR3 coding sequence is TGTGCCAGCAGCTTAGGACAGGAAACTTTTCATGGCTACACCTTC.

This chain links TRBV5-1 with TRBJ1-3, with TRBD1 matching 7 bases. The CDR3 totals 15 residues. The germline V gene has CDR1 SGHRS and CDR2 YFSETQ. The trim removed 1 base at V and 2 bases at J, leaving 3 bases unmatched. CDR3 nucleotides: TGCGCCAGCAGCTTGTCCGGGACAGCTGGAAACACCATATATTTT. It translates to CASSLSGTAGNTIYF. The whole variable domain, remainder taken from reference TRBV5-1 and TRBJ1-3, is KAGVTQTPRYLIKTRGQQVTLSCSPISGHRSVSWYQQTPGQGLQFLFEYFSETQRNKGNFPGRFSGRQFSNSRSEMNVSTLELGDSALYLCASSLSGTAGNTIYFGEGSWLTVV.